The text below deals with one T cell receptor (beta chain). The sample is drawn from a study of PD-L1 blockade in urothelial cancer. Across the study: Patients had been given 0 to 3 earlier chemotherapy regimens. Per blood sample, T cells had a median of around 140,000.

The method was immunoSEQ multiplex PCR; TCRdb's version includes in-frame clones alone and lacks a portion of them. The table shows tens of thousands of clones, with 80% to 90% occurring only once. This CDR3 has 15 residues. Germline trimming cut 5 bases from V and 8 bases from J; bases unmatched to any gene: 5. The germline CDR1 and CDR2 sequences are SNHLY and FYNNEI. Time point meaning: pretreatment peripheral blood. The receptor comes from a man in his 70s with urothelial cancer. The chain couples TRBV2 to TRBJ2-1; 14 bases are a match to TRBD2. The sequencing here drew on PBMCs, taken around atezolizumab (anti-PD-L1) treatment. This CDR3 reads CASSPGLAGVYEQFF. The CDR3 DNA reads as TGTGCCAGCAGTCCGGGACTAGCGGGAGTATATGAGCAGTTCTTC.